This entry lists 19 T cell receptor beta chains sequenced from one sample in a study of blood T cells in healthy people across ages. Using a J-beta primer mix together with a sample-barcoded 5' primer, a second PCR was run for about 7 to 12 cycles. TCRdb called the 5' RACE reads again in MiXCR, with one record for every CDR3 protein. The data show 1,500,000 or so distinct CDR3 sequences, about 45% seen once. Sequencing was carried out using blood. The receptors were sampled from a woman between 18 and 29 years old in good health.

Only one count was recorded for this clonotype. CDR3 nucleotides: TGTGCCAGCAGTGTGGTCCAGACCGGGACTAGCGGGATATCAAGTCCCTACGAGCAGTACTTC. The encoded protein is CASSVVQTGTSGISSPYEQYF. This sequence joins TRBV2 and TRBJ2-7; 13 positions agree with TRBD2. There are 21 residues in the CDR3. Germline CDR1 reads SNHLY; CDR2 reads FYNNEI. V trimming: 4 bases; J trimming: 2 bases; junction bases outside the gene matches: 20.

The V and J genes are TRBV5-5 and TRBJ2-5; D possibly uses TRBD1 or TRBD2 (5 bases each). Trimming took 0 bases from V and 3 from J, leaving 27 bases between them. CDR3 length: 20 residues. Germline V gene lookup returns CDR1 SGHKS and CDR2 YYEKEE (reference sequence). The CDR3 loop is CASSLARSPGPRVGKETQYF. The CDR3 nucleotides are TGTGCCAGCAGCTTGGCGAGATCCCCGGGACCGAGAGTCGGGAAAGAGACCCAGTACTTC.

The table lists this clonotype with a few counts. This chain joins TRBV6-5 and TRBJ2-3; TRBD2 agrees at 10 bases. The CDR3 consists of 19 residues. Germline loops: CDR1 MNHEY, CDR2 SVGAGI. The V and J ends lost 2 bases and 2 bases, in that order; junction bases with no gene match: 13. CDR3 bases: TGTGCCAGCAGTTACGGTATGCCTAGCGGGGGACCCGTCACAGATACGCAGTATTTT. It is translated as CASSYGMPSGGPVTDTQYF.

This clonotype came up a few times. The chain has TRBV6-1 and TRBJ1-2, with no clear D. This CDR3 contains 15 residues. Trimming left V 2 bases short and J 8 bases short, with 18 bases between. Per the germline V gene, CDR1 is MNHNS and CDR2 is SASEGT. The CDR3 spells CASSEPDEGLGGYTF. CDR3 nucleotides: TGTGCCAGCAGTGAACCGGATGAGGGCCTGGGCGGCTACACCTTC.

The chain recombines TRBV25-1 with TRBJ2-3, with D unresolved. Germline CDR1 MGHDK, CDR2 SYGVNS. Between the trimmed V and J ends, which lost 1 base and 0 bases, there was a span of 11 bases. The CDR3 runs 16 residues. The DNA for the CDR3 is TGTGCCAGCAGTGAATCGCTGAGCAGCAGCACAGATACGCAGTATTTT. Its translation: CASSESLSSSTDTQYF.

Concerning this clonotype itself: A much larger clone is a single base away; this may be a read error. J is TRBJ2-7 and V is TRBV6-5; D uncertain. Germline assignment: CDR1 MNHEY and CDR2 SVGAGI. V shed 4 bases and J shed 7 bases, with 14 bases lying between them. CDR3 length: 13 residues. CDR3 residues: CASSSRSYNEQYF. Written as DNA, the CDR3 is TGTGCCAGCAGTTCCCGGTCCTACAATGAGCAGTACTTC.

The V call is TRBV9, the J call TRBJ1-5; D gene ambiguous. This CDR3 has 14 residues. The germline V gene has CDR1 SGDLS and CDR2 YYNGEE. V lost 4 bases to trimming and J lost 5 bases, with 13 bases between them. The CDR3 reads CASSRTGRDQPQHF. The CDR3 region has the DNA TGTGCCAGCAGCCGGACGGGGAGGGATCAGCCCCAGCATTTT.

This clonotype was seen only a few times. This chain connects TRBV25-1 to TRBJ1-4; no firm D call. The CDR3 consists of 14 residues. The V and J ends lost 4 bases and 3 bases respectively, with 9 bases between them. Looked up from germline, CDR1 is MGHDK and CDR2 is SYGVNS. The CDR3 sequence is CASSGRWSNEKLFF. DNA for the CDR3: TGTGCCAGCAGTGGGCGGTGGTCTAATGAAAAACTGTTTTTT.

The chain combines TRBV7-9 with TRBJ2-7; 7 bases are shared with TRBD1. Germline-derived CDR1 and CDR2 are SEHNR and FQNEAQ (reference sequence). Losses at the gene ends were 6 bases for V and 1 base for J; bases not matched to a gene: 9. CDR3 length equals 15 residues. CDR3 in amino acids: CASRPFGTESYEQYF. DNA of the CDR3: TGTGCCAGCAGACCGTTTGGGACAGAATCCTACGAGCAGTACTTC.

The sample holds one count of this clonotype. The rearrangement joins TRBV5-1 to TRBJ1-4; no firm D call. This CDR3 is 15 amino acids long. V was shortened by 5 bases and J by 0 bases, with 11 bases between the two germline ends. Germline lookup yields CDR1 SGHRS and CDR2 YFSETQ. In DNA form, the CDR3 reads TGCGCCAGCAGTAAGGAGGCCGCAACTAATGAAAAACTGTTTTTT. Translation: CASSKEAATNEKLFF. Full variable domain (missing parts from reference TRBV5-1 and TRBJ1-4): KAGVTQTPRYLIKTRGQQVTLSCSPISGHRSVSWYQQTPGQGLQFLFEYFSETQRNKGNFPGRFSGRQFSNSRSEMNVSTLELGDSALYLCASSKEAATNEKLFFGSGTQLSVL.

The chain has TRBV6-2 or TRBV6-3 and TRBJ1-5; D perhaps matches TRBD1 (5 bases). The V and J ends lost 2 bases and 2 bases respectively, with 10 bases between them. This CDR3 region has 15 residues. Germline values: CDR1 MNHEY, CDR2 SVGEGT. CDR3 sequence reads: CASSYLRGGNQPQHF. The CDR3 nucleotides read TGTGCCAGCAGTTACCTCCGGGGCGGCAATCAGCCCCAGCATTTT.

V usage is TRBV7-2 and J usage is TRBJ2-3; weak D call: TRBD2 (7 bases). The germline V and J ends were trimmed by 5 bases and 2 bases, with 20 bases remaining between them. The CDR3 loop spans 17 amino acids. Germline CDR1 and CDR2: SGHTA and FQGNSA. CDR3 nucleotides: TGTGCCAGCAGCAATAGAGTGGGGGGGGGCCTCACAGATACGCAGTATTTT. Residues: CASSNRVGGGLTDTQYF.

Only a few counts were recorded for this clonotype. This chain connects TRBV12-3 or TRBV12-4 to TRBJ1-5, with a tentative D call TRBD1 (6 bases). V was clipped by 6 bases and J by 7 bases, with 16 bases between them. This CDR3 is 14 amino acids long. The CDR3 sequence: CASSIQGGGQPQHF. The DNA for the CDR3 is TGTGCCAGCAGCATACAGGGAGGAGGGCAGCCCCAGCATTTT.

The chain uses TRBV4-2 and TRBJ2-1; 9 bases match TRBD2. V dropped 4 bases and J dropped 3; count of bases not matched to a gene: 7. Germline V gene sequence: CDR1 LGHNA, CDR2 YNFKEQ. The CDR3 loop spans 16 amino acids. CDR3 nucleotide sequence: TGTGCCAGCAGCCGATCCGGGACTAGCAACTACAATGAGCAGTTCTTC. This gives the protein CASSRSGTSNYNEQFF.

This chain links TRBV2 with TRBJ1-6; perhaps TRBD1 as D (5 bases). The CDR3 has 14 amino acids. Germline lookup yields CDR1 SNHLY and CDR2 FYNNEI. Trimming took off 6 bases at V and 4 bases at J, with 10 bases between the two ends. The CDR3 here is CASRGPSYNSPLHF. As DNA, the CDR3 is TGTGCCAGCAGGGGACCTTCTTATAATTCACCCCTCCACTTT.

The chain has TRBV15 and TRBJ2-5; D is uncertain. From germline, CDR1 is LNHNV and CDR2 YYDKDF (reference sequence). The CDR3 totals 14 residues. The V and J ends lost 0 bases and 3 bases respectively, with 8 bases between them. In DNA, the CDR3 is TGTGCCACCAGCAGAGATACAGCGAAAGAGACCCAGTACTTC. Its translation: CATSRDTAKETQYF.

This clonotype was found a few times. This chain's CDR3 is CASSHASTQYF. The DNA of the CDR3 is TGTGCCAGCAGCCACGCCAGCACCCAGTACTTC. The V gene is TRBV14, the J gene TRBJ2-5; D unresolved. Trimming left V 3 bases short and J 8 bases short, with 7 bases between. The CDR3 extends over 11 amino acids. Germline assignment: CDR1 SGHDN and CDR2 FVKESK.

This clonotype has ten or more counts. This chain uses TRBV3-1 with TRBJ2-7; D unresolved. The CDR3 totals 15 residues. Germline V CDR1 and CDR2: LGHDT, YNNKEL (reference sequence). Trimming took 0 bases from V and 9 from J, leaving 18 bases between them. The chain's CDR3 is CASSQDYPPPIWQYF. The CDR3 nucleotides are TGTGCCAGCAGCCAAGATTACCCCCCACCAATTTGGCAGTACTTC.

On this clonotype: A read error may be the cause here, since a much bigger clone is one base away. The CDR3 loop is CSAGVSDTEAFF. CDR3 DNA sequence: TGCAGTGCTGGAGTGTCAGACACTGAAGCTTTCTTT. The rearrangement uses TRBV20-1 and TRBJ1-1; D remains unclear. The CDR3 spans 12 residues. Trimming shortened V by 5 bases and J by 3 bases, and 10 bases separated the two germline ends. The V gene's germline CDR1 is DFQATT and CDR2 SNEGSKA (reference sequence).